This T cell receptor beta chain was sequenced during a study of blood T cell repertoires in COVID-19. This clone was seen once. Produced via immunoSEQ multiplex PCR; TCRdb's table is partial and in-frame only. The sample carries 400,000 to 550,000 clones, 70% to 90% recorded once. This sequence originates from a woman aged 18 to 35 with acute COVID-19. Input material: PBMCs or T cells enriched from blood (not recorded which).

The CDR3 nucleotides are TGTGCCAGCAGCTCGATGTATAGCGGGACCTTGGAGACCCAGTACTTC. This encodes CASSSMYSGTLETQYF. This chain links TRBV11-3 with TRBJ2-5, with TRBD2 identical over 8 bases. The CDR3 consists of 16 residues. Germline CDR1 SGHNT, CDR2 YENEEA. The V and J ends lost 4 bases and 5 bases, in that order; junction bases with no gene match: 12.